A selection of T cell receptor beta chains follows, all from one sample in a study of control samples from healthy donors and cancer patients. The repertoire was sequenced with immunoSEQ multiplex PCR; TCRdb's copy has only in-frame clones and lacks some. The sample has about 130,000 clones, approximately 90% seen once. The sequenced material came from blood. The source is a man between 18 and 29 years old in good health. Both conserved end residues are part of each CDR3. Each record gives: J gene, CDR3 length, D gene, V gene, clone size, CDR3 DNA, CDR3 protein. D genes are given only for firm matches. Clone size, where shown, is once, few, many, or a class for clones that have expanded.

>TRBJ1-6|15|TRBD1|TRBV19|NA
TGTGCCAGTAGTACCCAACAGGGGGGGAATTCACCCCTCCACTTT
CASSTQQGGNSPLHF
>TRBJ2-3|15|NA|TRBV28|NA
TGTGCCAGCAGTTTAGAGGGCGGGGGCACAGATACGCAGTATTTT
CASSLEGGGTDTQYF
>TRBJ2-1|15|TRBD2|TRBV15|NA
TGTGCCACCAGCCAGGGACTAGCGGGGGGGAATGAGCAGTTCTTC
CATSQGLAGGNEQFF
>TRBJ2-5|14|NA|TRBV20-1|NA
TGCAGTGCTAGTCTCCGGAGAGGAGGAGAGACCCAGTACTTC
CSASLRRGGETQYF
>TRBJ2-5|14|NA|TRBV2|NA
TGTGCCAGCAGTGAAGGAGCAGGGGAAGAGACCCAGTACTTC
CASSEGAGEETQYF
>TRBJ1-5|13|NA|TRBV5-8|once
TGTGCCAGCAGCTTGGTTGGGGTTCAGCCCCAGCATTTT
CASSLVGVQPQHF
>TRBJ1-1|13|NA|TRBV9|NA
TGTGCCAGCAGCGTAGCTAAGAACACTGAAGCTTTCTTT
CASSVAKNTEAFF
>TRBJ2-7|12|NA|TRBV7-9|NA
TGTGCCAGCAGCTTAGGGGGGTTAGTGCAGTACTTC
CASSLGGLVQYF
>TRBJ2-3|15|NA|TRBV5-8|NA
TGTGCCAGCAACAGGGACTTGCCCCTCACAGATACGCAGTATTTT
CASNRDLPLTDTQYF
>TRBJ1-5|15|TRBD1|TRBV19|NA
TGTGCCAGTGGAGAGACAGGGAAGAACAATCAGCCCCAGCATTTT
CASGETGKNNQPQHF
>TRBJ2-3|11|NA|TRBV7-8|NA
TGTGCCAGCAGCTATCGCGATACGCAGTATTTT
CASSYRDTQYF
>TRBJ2-2|14|NA|TRBV11-2|few
TGTGCCAGCAGCATTCTGCTCAACACCGGGGAGCTGTTTTTT
CASSILLNTGELFF
>TRBJ1-3|15|NA|TRBV9|once
TGTGCCAGCAGCAATAAACCGGGGCCCGGGAACACCATATATTTT
CASSNKPGPGNTIYF
>TRBJ2-7|14|NA|TRBV3-1/TRBV3-2|NA
TGTGCCAGCAGCCAAGTACTGGGGTCTGGGGAGCAGTACTTC
CASSQVLGSGEQYF
>TRBJ2-5|13|NA|TRBV6-5|NA
TGTGCCAGCAGTTGGCGGAACCAAGAGACCCAGTACTTC
CASSWRNQETQYF
>TRBJ2-5|14|TRBD1|TRBV7-2|NA
TGTGCCAGCAGCTTAACAGGGGGCCAAGAGACCCAGTACTTC
CASSLTGGQETQYF
>TRBJ1-2|15|NA|TRBV4-3|once
TGCGCCAGCAGCCAAGATTCGGCCAACCCCTATGGCTACACCTTC
CASSQDSANPYGYTF
>TRBJ2-2|16|NA|TRBV24-1|NA
TGTGCCACCAGTGACCCCGGGACGGCGAACACCGGGGAGCTGTTTTTT
CATSDPGTANTGELFF
>TRBJ1-5|13|NA|TRBV30|NA
TGTGCCTGGAGTGGGAAGGGGAATCAGCCCCAGCATTTT
CAWSGKGNQPQHF
>TRBJ2-1|14|NA|TRBV30|NA
TGTGCCTGGAGTGTCTATTCCTCCTACAATGAGCAGTTCTTC
CAWSVYSSYNEQFF
>TRBJ1-4|18|NA|TRBV19|NA
TGTGCCAGTAGTGTCTTTAGGTGGGGAGGAGGAACTAATGAAAAACTGTTTTTT
CASSVFRWGGGTNEKLFF
>TRBJ1-2|15|TRBD1|TRBV11-2|NA
TGTGCCAGCAGCCCGGGTGGGACAGCCCCTTATGGCTACACCTTC
CASSPGGTAPYGYTF
>TRBJ1-1|14|NA|TRBV10-3|NA
TGTGCCATCAGTGAGGGCAGCCTGAACACTGAAGCTTTCTTT
CAISEGSLNTEAFF
>TRBJ1-2|15|NA|TRBV28|NA
TGTGCCAGCAGTTTCCCGAGTATTTCTAACTATGGCTACACCTTC
CASSFPSISNYGYTF
>TRBJ2-7|15|TRBD1|TRBV7-6|NA
TGTGCCAGCAGCCCATGGGACAGGGGGACCTACGAGCAGTACTTC
CASSPWDRGTYEQYF
>TRBJ2-5|13|NA|TRBV24-1|once
TGTGCCACCAGTGTGTCAGGGCAAGAGACCCAGTACTTC
CATSVSGQETQYF
>TRBJ2-7|12|NA|TRBV10-3|NA
TGTGCCATCACCCAAGGTGGGCGGGAGCAGTACTTC
CAITQGGREQYF
>TRBJ2-1|15|NA|TRBV3-1/TRBV3-2|NA
TGTGCCAGCAGCCAAGAGGCTCTAACCTACAATGAGCAGTTCTTC
CASSQEALTYNEQFF
>TRBJ1-1|17|TRBD1|TRBV5-4|once
TGTGCCAGCAGCATCAAACAGGGGGCAATACTGAACACTGAAGCTTTCTTT
CASSIKQGAILNTEAFF
>TRBJ2-1|15|TRBD2|TRBV25-1|NA
TGTGCCAGCAGTAAAGCGGGAGCCGCCTACAATGAGCAGTTCTTC
CASSKAGAAYNEQFF
>TRBJ2-5|14|TRBD2|TRBV7-7|NA
TGTGCCAGCAGCCAACTAGCGGGGCCAGAGACCCAGTACTTC
CASSQLAGPETQYF
>TRBJ2-5|14|TRBD1|TRBV7-7|NA
TGTGCCAGCAGCTTTCAGGGGGCCGTAGAGACCCAGTACTTC
CASSFQGAVETQYF
>TRBJ1-6|13|NA|TRBV2|NA
TGTGCCAGCAGCCCCGGGTCTTATTCACCCCTCCACTTT
CASSPGSYSPLHF
>TRBJ2-3|15|NA|TRBV6-5|NA
TGTGCCAGCAGGACTCGACTAGGAGGTGGAGATACGCAGTATTTT
CASRTRLGGGDTQYF
>TRBJ1-5|15|NA|TRBV18|once
TGTGCCAGCTCCCCCCGGGCGGTTGAGAATCAGCCCCAGCATTTT
CASSPRAVENQPQHF
>TRBJ2-1|16|NA|TRBV5-6|NA
TGTGCCAGCAGCTACCCTTTACTAGCCGGGTTGAATGAGCAGTTCTTC
CASSYPLLAGLNEQFF
>TRBJ1-1|15|TRBD1|TRBV6-5|NA
TGTGCCAGCAGTCCCCGGACAGGATCCGACACTGAAGCTTTCTTT
CASSPRTGSDTEAFF
>TRBJ2-7|15|TRBD1|TRBV30|NA
TGTGCCTGGGGAAATCCGGGACAGATGCTCTACGAGCAGTACTTC
CAWGNPGQMLYEQYF
>TRBJ1-5|14|TRBD1|TRBV2|NA
TGTGCCAGCAGACCCGGGACAGGGTTTCAGCCCCAGCATTTT
CASRPGTGFQPQHF
>TRBJ1-5|15|NA|TRBV6-2/TRBV6-3|NA
TGTGCCAGCAGTTGGTACGCGGGGACGAATCAGCCCCAGCATTTT
CASSWYAGTNQPQHF
>TRBJ1-1|13|NA|TRBV29-1|few
TGCAGCGTTGAACGGCAGCTCGACACTGAAGCTTTCTTT
CSVERQLDTEAFF